The 12 T cell receptor beta chains given below trace back to one sample, sequenced in a study of CD8 T cells in Susac syndrome. After extraction with the RNeasy kit, roughly 0.45 to 1 ug of the RNA was reverse transcribed using random hexamers. TCRdb reprocessed the immunoSEQ multiplex PCR reads via MiXCR and lists one record per CDR3 protein. Counted here are about 240,000 distinct CDR3 sequences, 96% occurring once; the ten biggest clones make up less than 0.11%. The sequenced sample was CD4+ T cells from PBMCs. The receptors were gathered from a human donor with Susac syndrome.

The chain links TRBV30 to TRBJ2-3; possibly TRBD2 for D (5 bases). This CDR3 is built from 16 residues. Trimming removed 0 bases at V and 3 bases at J, with 16 bases between. Germline CDR1 reads GTSNPN; CDR2 reads SVGIG (reference sequence). The CDR3 DNA is TGTGCCTGGAGTGTACTCGGGAACCAACCGACAGATACGCAGTATTTT. Encoded protein: CAWSVLGNQPTDTQYF.

The chain links TRBV9 to TRBJ1-1; D call uncertain. CDR1 and CDR2 from the germline V gene are SGDLS and YYNGEE. Trimming cost V 3 bases and J 7 bases, with 13 bases left between them. CDR3 size: 13 residues. The CDR3 loop reads CASSAPGGGEAFF. Written as DNA, the CDR3 is TGTGCCAGCAGCGCCCCCGGTGGAGGTGAAGCTTTCTTT.

V is TRBV4-1 and J is TRBJ2-1, with 8 positions matching TRBD2. Germline loops: CDR1 MGHRA, CDR2 YSYEKL. V trimming: 3 bases; J trimming: 0 bases; junction bases outside the gene matches: 10. The CDR3 spans 18 residues. CDR3 residues: CASSQGWASGFSYNEQFF. DNA of the CDR3: TGCGCCAGCAGCCAGGGGTGGGCTAGCGGGTTCTCCTACAATGAGCAGTTCTTC.

The chain recombines TRBV24-1 with TRBJ2-3, with 7 positions matching TRBD1. CDR3 size: 17 residues. V was clipped by 4 bases and J by 1 base; unmatched bases: 10. Looked up from germline, CDR1 is KGHDR and CDR2 is SFDVKD. The CDR3 protein is CATSDSGTAKGTDTQYF. DNA for the CDR3: TGTGCCACCAGTGACTCAGGGACAGCCAAAGGCACAGATACGCAGTATTTT.

The chain links TRBV12-3 or TRBV12-4 to TRBJ2-5, with no clear D. This CDR3 comprises 13 residues. V dropped 3 bases and J dropped 7 bases, with 12 bases sitting between them. CDR3 residues: CASSFARRGTQYF. DNA of the CDR3: TGTGCCAGCAGTTTTGCCAGAAGAGGGACCCAGTACTTC.

The chain couples TRBV5-6 to TRBJ1-1; D is unclear. There are 14 residues in the CDR3. Looked up from germline, CDR1 is SGHDT and CDR2 is YYEEEE. Deletions cut 4 bases from V and 0 bases from J, with 10 bases between. The CDR3 loop is CASSRFPVNTEAFF. CDR3 in DNA: TGTGCCAGCAGCCGATTCCCCGTGAACACTGAAGCTTTCTTT.

This chain links TRBV12-3 or TRBV12-4 with TRBJ2-3, with no clear D. Trimming shortened V by 6 bases and J by 5 bases, and 9 bases separated the two germline ends. The CDR3 contains 12 residues. The CDR3 DNA is TGTGCCAGCAGCACTTACCAAGATACGCAGTATTTT. Encoded protein: CASSTYQDTQYF.

This chain joins TRBV5-1 and TRBJ2-7; the match to TRBD2 covers 9 bases. The germline CDR1 and CDR2 sequences are SGHRS and YFSETQ. Trimming removed 2 bases from V and 2 bases from J; junction bases left unmatched: 2. The CDR3 is 14 residues long. The CDR3 nucleotides read TGCGCCAGCAGCTTTGGGACTAGCACCTACGAGCAGTACTTC. Translation: CASSFGTSTYEQYF.

The gene calls are TRBV30 and TRBJ2-7; the D is unclear. This CDR3 spans 13 amino acids. Germline V CDR1 and CDR2: GTSNPN, SVGIG (reference sequence). The V end lost 2 bases, the J end lost 0 bases, and 8 bases lay between the germline ends. CDR3 bases: TGTGCCTGGAGTCGTCAGGTCTCCTACGAGCAGTACTTC. It encodes CAWSRQVSYEQYF.

The V call is TRBV9, the J call TRBJ1-5; D is unresolved. The length of the CDR3 is 14 residues. Germline V gives CDR1 SGDLS, CDR2 YYNGEE. The V and J ends lost 4 bases and 9 bases respectively, with 17 bases between them. The CDR3 spells CASSPRAGIRPQHF. CDR3 bases: TGTGCCAGCAGCCCCCGCGCCGGGATAAGGCCCCAGCATTTT. Full variable domain (missing parts from reference TRBV9 and TRBJ1-5): DSGVTQTPKHLITATGQRVTLRCSPRSGDLSVYWYQQSLDQGLQFLIQYYNGEERAKGNILERFSAQQFPDLHSELNLSSLELGDSALYFCASSPRAGIRPQHFGDGTRLSIL.

CDR3 DNA: TGTGCCAGCAGCTTGTTTAGCGGCATGGGACAAGAGACCCAGTACTTC. Amino acids: CASSLFSGMGQETQYF. V and J are TRBV5-6 and TRBJ2-5; D may be TRBD2 (6 bases). CDR1 SGHDT and CDR2 YYEEEE come from the germline V gene. The CDR3 consists of 16 residues. Trimming removed 1 base from V and 2 bases from J, with 15 bases in between.

The chain couples TRBV29-1 to TRBJ2-1; 7 nucleotides match TRBD1. CDR3 length: 12 residues. Germline assignment: CDR1 SQVTM and CDR2 ANQGSEA. V was pared by 6 bases and J by 7 bases, with 6 bases of the junction left unmatched. The CDR3 DNA reads as TGCAGCGTAGACAGGGTGAGGAATGAGCAGTTCTTC. Protein: CSVDRVRNEQFF.